The source of this T cell receptor beta chain is a study of T cell responses to AZD1222 COVID-19 vaccine. Overall study findings and caveats: White British donors predominated, females outnumbered males, and clonal diversity was possibly underestimated.

This CDR3 contains 16 residues. Trimming took 4 bases from V and 1 from J, leaving 14 bases between them. Germline V gene lookup returns CDR1 LGHDT and CDR2 YNNKEL (reference sequence). Assay: immunoSEQ multiplex PCR; the TCRdb copy retains only in-frame clones and omits some. The sample records under 130,000 clones, 90% being singletons. Comments on this clone: What it recognizes is unknown.

The chain joins TRBV3-1 (or the pseudogene TRBV3-2) to TRBJ2-1; possibly TRBD1 for D (6 bases). This TCR was recovered from an adult in good health. Sequences were derived from peripheral blood, sampled on day 0 of AZD1222 vaccination. CDR3 amino acids: CASSPTPTGSYNEQFF. CDR3 bases: TGTGCCAGCAGCCCCACCCCGACAGGTTCCTACAATGAGCAGTTCTTC.